This T cell receptor (beta chain) was obtained from a study of cytomegalovirus exposure and HLA in healthy donors. Across the whole study: It was reported in a later analysis that the same platform had been used for the 100 to 150 validation repertoires as for the 666 first-cohort repertoires.

Study-wide results and limits: In a later analysis, first-cohort TCR clusters were found to tend to co-occur in the roughly 120 validation repertoires. It was 164 TCR beta chains that were listed as cytomegalovirus-associated.

Some clones are missing from TCRdb's copy, which holds only in-frame ones; the method was immunoSEQ multiplex PCR. The sample includes around 75,000 clones, about 85% of them seen just once. V lost 5 bases, J lost 2 bases, and 12 bases lay in between. This CDR3 comprises 14 residues. Germline V gene lookup returns CDR1 SGHNT and CDR2 YENEEA. Donors were drawn from the approximately 120-subject validation cohort, separate from the approximately 640-subject first cohort. The sample holds a few counts of this clone. The antigen remains undetermined. The chain links TRBV11-3 to TRBJ2-5; D is perhaps TRBD1 (6 bases). Sample: PBMCs. The source of this sequence is a man aged 30 to 39 in good health and CMV-seronegative. This CDR3 reads CASSPDTGQETQYF. The CDR3 DNA reads as TGTGCCAGCAGCCCCGATACAGGGCAAGAGACCCAGTACTTC.